The clone carrying this TCR beta chain was detected only a few times. As yet, its antigen is unknown. These data come from a study of cytomegalovirus exposure and HLA in healthy donors. Study findings and constraints: The authors later found most CMV-associated TCR beta chains appeared HLA-restricted.

The CDR3 contains 14 residues. Trimming cost V 1 base and J 3 bases, with 9 bases left between them. Germline V gives CDR1 KGHSH, CDR2 LQKENI. 60 Vbeta and 13 Jbeta primers were used in PCR. Assay: immunoSEQ multiplex PCR; the TCRdb copy retains only in-frame clones and omits some. The sample records 150,000 to 200,000 clones, about 77% being singletons. This clonotype was sampled from a man aged 55 to 70 in good health and CMV-seronegative. The sample taken for sequencing was PBMCs. V usage is TRBV18 and J usage is TRBJ1-1, with D possibly TRBD1 on 5 matching bases. The CDR3 is CASSPLGGDTEAFF. DNA of the CDR3: TGTGCCAGCTCACCACTGGGAGGGGACACTGAAGCTTTCTTT.